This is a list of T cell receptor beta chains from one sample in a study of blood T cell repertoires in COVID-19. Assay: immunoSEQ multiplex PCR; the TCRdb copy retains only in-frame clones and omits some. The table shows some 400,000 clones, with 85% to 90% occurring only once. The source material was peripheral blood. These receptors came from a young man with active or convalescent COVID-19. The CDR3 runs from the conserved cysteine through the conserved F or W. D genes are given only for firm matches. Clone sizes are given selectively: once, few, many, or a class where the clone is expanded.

CASRGTSTGGELFF TGTGCCAGCAGGGGGACTAGCACAGGCGGGGAGCTGTTTTTT - TRBJ2-2 TRBV27 TRBD2
CASSLGHLNTEAFF TGTGCCAGTAGTTTGGGACACCTGAACACTGAAGCTTTCTTT - TRBJ1-1 TRBV19 -
CASSIGQASFSDTQYF TGTGCCAGCAGTATTGGACAGGCCAGTTTCTCAGATACGCAGTATTTT - TRBJ2-3 TRBV27 TRBD1
CASSVVAGETQYF TGTGCCAGCAGCGTAGTTGCGGGGGAGACCCAGTACTTC - TRBJ2-5 TRBV9 -
CASSLGARGKFGYTF TGTGCCAGCAGCTTAGGGGCCAGGGGGAAATTTGGCTACACCTTC - TRBJ1-2 TRBV13 TRBD1
CASASWRNNEKLFF TGTGCCAGCGCCTCCTGGCGGAATAATGAAAAACTGTTTTTT - TRBJ1-4 TRBV5-5 -
CASSWTTGALYGYTF TGTGCCAGCAGTTGGACGACAGGGGCGCTTTATGGCTACACCTTC - TRBJ1-2 TRBV27 TRBD1
CASSLGQVPYEQYF TGTGCCAGCAGCTTGGGACAGGTCCCCTACGAGCAGTACTTC - TRBJ2-7 TRBV5-6 -
CASSLAGRETDTQYF TGTGCCAGCAGCTTGGCGGGGCGGGAGACAGATACGCAGTATTTT - TRBJ2-3 TRBV5-6 TRBD2
CASSPVRGYEQYF TGTGCCAGCAGTCCCGTCCGAGGGTACGAGCAGTACTTC few TRBJ2-7 TRBV28 -
CASSLLLAGGTDTQYF TGTGCCAGCAGTTTATTGTTAGCCGGTGGCACAGATACGCAGTATTTT - TRBJ2-3 TRBV27 -
CASSLGGRTGELFF TGTGCCAGCAGCTTAGGGGGCCGGACCGGGGAGCTGTTTTTT - TRBJ2-2 TRBV7-2 -
CSVVLGTAPYEQYF TGCAGCGTTGTACTAGGGACAGCACCCTACGAGCAGTACTTC - TRBJ2-7 TRBV29-1 TRBD1
CASSVAASGYQETQYF TGTGCCAGCAGCGTAGCGGCTAGCGGGTACCAAGAGACCCAGTACTTC - TRBJ2-5 TRBV9 TRBD2
CASTETGRNTEAFF TGTGCCAGCACCGAGACAGGCAGGAACACTGAAGCTTTCTTT - TRBJ1-1 TRBV7-2 -
CASSASGGVGEQYF TGTGCCAGCAGCGCTAGCGGAGGCGTTGGGGAGCAGTACTTC once TRBJ2-7 TRBV11-2 TRBD2
CASSSGQGFNSPLHF TGTGCCAGCAGCTCCGGACAGGGGTTTAATTCACCCCTCCACTTT - TRBJ1-6 TRBV7-2 TRBD1
CASSPPGGAYGHTEAFF TGTGCCAGCTCACCCCCAGGGGGCGCGTATGGCCACACTGAAGCTTTCTTT - TRBJ1-1 TRBV18 TRBD1
CASRSPPLIPTSDQPQHF TGTGCCAGCAGATCCCCTCCTCTGATTCCGACTTCAGATCAGCCCCAGCATTTT - TRBJ1-5 TRBV27 -
CASSLNPTGAGGYTF TGTGCCAGCAGCTTAAACCCGACAGGGGCGGGTGGCTACACCTTC - TRBJ1-2 TRBV7-3 TRBD1
CASSVGQGVVNSPLHF TGTGCCAGCAGCGTCGGACAGGGGGTTGTTAATTCACCCCTCCACTTT - TRBJ1-6 TRBV9 TRBD1
CASSYSTHMAYNEQFF TGTGCCAGCAGTTACTCGACACATATGGCCTACAATGAGCAGTTCTTC - TRBJ2-1 TRBV6-5 -
CASSRGPGGGSYNSPLHF TGTGCCAGCAGCCGCGGCCCTGGGGGAGGCTCCTATAATTCACCCCTCCACTTT - TRBJ1-6 TRBV27 -
CASSLAPGAGHSNQPQHF TGTGCCAGCAGCTTAGCCCCTGGGGCAGGGCATAGCAATCAGCCCCAGCATTTT - TRBJ1-5 TRBV7-2 -
CASSMAGRETQYF TGTGCCAGTAGTATGGCGGGACGAGAGACCCAGTACTTC once TRBJ2-5 TRBV19 -
CASSQDVRGQETQYF TGCGCCAGCAGCCAAGACGTTCGGGGGCAAGAGACCCAGTACTTC - TRBJ2-5 TRBV4-3 -
CSVASPPGMNTEAFF TGCAGCGTTGCTAGCCCTCCCGGGATGAACACTGAAGCTTTCTTT - TRBJ1-1 TRBV29-1 -
CASSSTGSYNSPLHF TGTGCCAGCAGCTCGACAGGTTCTTATAATTCACCCCTCCACTTT - TRBJ1-6 TRBV9 -
CASSFTEIGQPQHF TGTGCCAGCAGTTTCACTGAGATTGGTCAGCCCCAGCATTTT - TRBJ1-5 TRBV27 -
CASSWGDRGLQPQHF TGTGCCAGTAGTTGGGGAGACAGGGGGCTTCAGCCCCAGCATTTT - TRBJ1-5 TRBV19 TRBD1
CASSYDSQGPQHF TGTGCCAGCAGTTACGACAGTCAGGGGCCCCAGCATTTT - TRBJ1-5 TRBV6-5 -